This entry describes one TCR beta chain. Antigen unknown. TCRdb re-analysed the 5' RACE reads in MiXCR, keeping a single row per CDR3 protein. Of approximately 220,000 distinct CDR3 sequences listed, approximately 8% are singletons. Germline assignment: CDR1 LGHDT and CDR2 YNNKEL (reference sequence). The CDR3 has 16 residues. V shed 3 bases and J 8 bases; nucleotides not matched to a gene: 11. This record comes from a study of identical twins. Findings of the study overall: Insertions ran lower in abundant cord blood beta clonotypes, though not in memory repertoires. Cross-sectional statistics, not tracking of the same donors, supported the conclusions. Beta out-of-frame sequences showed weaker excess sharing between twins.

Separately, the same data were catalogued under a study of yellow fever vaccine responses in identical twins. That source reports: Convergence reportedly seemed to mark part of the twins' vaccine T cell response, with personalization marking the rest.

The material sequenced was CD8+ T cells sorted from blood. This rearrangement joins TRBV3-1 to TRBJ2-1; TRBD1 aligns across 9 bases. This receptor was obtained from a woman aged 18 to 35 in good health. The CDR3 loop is CASSQKGTGPRDEQFF. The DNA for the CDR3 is TGTGCCAGCAGCCAGAAAGGGACAGGGCCTCGGGATGAGCAGTTCTTC.